These 3 T cell receptor beta chains were sequenced from one sample in a study of post-analysis software for immune sequencing data. Study results and limitations: Among roughly five TRBV segments more frequent in patients than controls were TRBV5-6, TRBV5-1 and TRBV20-1.

These receptors are not linked to any known antigen. Unique molecular identifiers featured in each of the TCR beta cDNA libraries. TCRdb re-called the PCR reads through MiXCR, storing one row per CDR3 protein. The repertoire includes around 400,000 distinct CDR3 sequences, more than 30% of them detected once, and approximately 7.6% sits in the top ten. The sequencing sample was made of blood. The receptors were gathered from a girl aged 2 to 9 with multiple sclerosis.

The rearrangement uses TRBV7-2 and TRBJ2-1; 7 bases match TRBD2. Germline CDR1 reads SGHTA; CDR2 reads FQGNSA. With 2 bases clipped from V and 4 bases from J, the junction kept 8 bases outside the gene matches. The length of the CDR3 is 16 residues. CDR3 residues: CASSLSPTSEYNEQFF. CDR3 in DNA: TGTGCCAGCAGCTTATCTCCCACTAGCGAATACAATGAGCAGTTCTTC.

The J gene is TRBJ1-1, the V gene TRBV10-2; unclear D gene. V lost 4 bases, J lost 1 base, and 7 bases lay in between. The CDR3 contains 13 residues. Germline CDR1 WSHSY, CDR2 SAAADI. The CDR3 here is CASSVSENTEAFF. The CDR3 region has the DNA TGCGCCAGCAGTGTGTCAGAGAACACTGAAGCTTTCTTT.

Only a few counts were recorded for this clonotype. This sequence joins TRBV6-5 and TRBJ2-7; 14 bases are shared with TRBD2. Trimming removed 3 bases from V and 4 bases from J; junction bases left unmatched: 17. The CDR3 length is 20 residues. Germline values: CDR1 MNHEY, CDR2 SVGAGI. The CDR3 DNA reads as TGTGCCAGCAGTTATTCCGCCCCTCACCGGACTAGCGGGAGGCGGTACGAGCAGTACTTC. As protein: CASSYSAPHRTSGRRYEQYF.